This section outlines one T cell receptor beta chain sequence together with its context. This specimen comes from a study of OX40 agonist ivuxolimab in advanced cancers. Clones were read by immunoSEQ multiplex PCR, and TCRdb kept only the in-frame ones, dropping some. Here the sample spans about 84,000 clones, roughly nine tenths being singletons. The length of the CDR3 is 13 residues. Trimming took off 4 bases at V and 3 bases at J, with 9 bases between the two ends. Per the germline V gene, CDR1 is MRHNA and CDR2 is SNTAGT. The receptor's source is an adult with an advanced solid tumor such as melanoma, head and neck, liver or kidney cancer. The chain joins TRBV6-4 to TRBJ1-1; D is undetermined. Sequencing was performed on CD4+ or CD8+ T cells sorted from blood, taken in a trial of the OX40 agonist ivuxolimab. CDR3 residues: CASSVRLDTEAFF. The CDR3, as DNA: TGTGCCAGCAGTGTAAGGCTGGACACTGAAGCTTTCTTT.